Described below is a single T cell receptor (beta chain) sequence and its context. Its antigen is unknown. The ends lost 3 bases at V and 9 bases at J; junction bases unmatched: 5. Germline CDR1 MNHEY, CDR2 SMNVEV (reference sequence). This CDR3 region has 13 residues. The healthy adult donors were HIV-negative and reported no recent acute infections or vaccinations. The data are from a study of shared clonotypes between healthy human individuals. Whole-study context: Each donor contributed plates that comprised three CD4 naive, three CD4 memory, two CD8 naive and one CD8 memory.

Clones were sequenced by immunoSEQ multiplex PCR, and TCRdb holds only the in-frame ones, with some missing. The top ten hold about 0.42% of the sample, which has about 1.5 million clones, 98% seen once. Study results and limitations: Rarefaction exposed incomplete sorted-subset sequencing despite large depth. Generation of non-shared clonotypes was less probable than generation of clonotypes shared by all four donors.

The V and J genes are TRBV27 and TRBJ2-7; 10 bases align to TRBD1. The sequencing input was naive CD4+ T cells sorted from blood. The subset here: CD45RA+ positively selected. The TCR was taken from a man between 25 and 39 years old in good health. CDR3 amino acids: CASSLGQGLGQYF. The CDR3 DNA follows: TGTGCCAGCAGTTTGGGACAGGGGTTAGGGCAGTACTTC.